Shown below are 18 T cell receptor beta chains from a single sample sequenced in a study of T cell responses to AZD1222 COVID-19 vaccine. This table comes from immunoSEQ multiplex PCR, and its TCRdb copy is limited to in-frame clones, with some not included. The sample holds tens of thousands of clones, around 90% seen once. The material sequenced was peripheral blood, taken 28 days after the second AZD1222 dose. Every receptor here comes from an adult who received the AZD1222 COVID-19 vaccine.

The genes are TRBV7-3 and TRBJ1-1; D uncertain. CDR3 length: 16 residues. From germline, CDR1 is SGHTA and CDR2 FQGTGA. Trimming pared 5 bases from V and 2 bases from J, leaving 18 bases between. The CDR3 loop reads CASSIDPRGSNTEAFF. As DNA, the CDR3 is TGTGCCAGCAGCATAGACCCACGAGGGAGTAACACTGAAGCTTTCTTT.

The rearrangement links TRBV27 to TRBJ2-1; no clear D gene. The V and J ends lost 1 base and 7 bases respectively, with 11 bases between them. The CDR3 has 14 residues. Germline CDR1 and CDR2: MNHEY and SMNVEV (reference sequence). CDR3 region: CASSLLDPVNEQFF. The CDR3 nucleotides are TGTGCCAGCAGTTTATTAGACCCCGTGAATGAGCAGTTCTTC.

The chain employs TRBV10-3 and TRBJ2-7; D may be TRBD2 (5 bases). V shed 0 bases and J shed 4 bases, with 7 bases lying between them. This CDR3 is 13 amino acids long. Germline V gene lookup returns CDR1 ENHRY and CDR2 SYGVKD. The CDR3: CAISESGVYEQYF. CDR3 nucleotides: TGTGCCATCAGTGAGTCGGGAGTTTACGAGCAGTACTTC.

The chain joins TRBV3-1 (or the pseudogene TRBV3-2) to TRBJ2-2; 9 nucleotides agree with TRBD1. The CDR3 contains 16 residues. Germline V lookup: CDR1 LGHDT, CDR2 YNNKEL (reference sequence). The junction had 7 bases not matched to a gene; V was cut back by 2 bases and J by 6 bases. The CDR3 is CASSQTGGIIPGELFF. The CDR3 nucleotides read TGTGCCAGCAGCCAAACAGGGGGCATAATCCCCGGGGAGCTGTTTTTT.

The V call is TRBV5-1, the J call TRBJ2-2; D unclear. The ends were cut back, 1 base at V and 6 bases at J, with 10 bases in the middle. The CDR3 is made up of 14 amino acids. Germline loops: CDR1 SGHRS, CDR2 YFSETQ. The CDR3 is CASSLPWTAGELFF. CDR3 coding DNA: TGCGCCAGCAGCTTGCCCTGGACGGCCGGGGAGCTGTTTTTT.

V and J are TRBV6-5 and TRBJ1-4; D gene uncertain. The V end lost 6 bases, the J end lost 2 bases, and 13 bases lay between the germline ends. The CDR3 runs to 15 residues. CDR1 is MNHEY, CDR2 SVGAGI, per germline. The CDR3 sequence is CASSLGGSTNEKLFF. DNA for the CDR3: TGTGCCAGCAGCCTGGGAGGTTCGACTAATGAAAAACTGTTTTTT.

The V and J genes are TRBV5-4 and TRBJ2-7; no reliable D call. The CDR3 covers 14 residues. Trimming removed 4 bases from V and 3 bases from J, with 14 bases in between. Per germline, CDR1 SGHNT and CDR2 YYREEE (reference sequence). In nucleotides, the CDR3 is TGTGCCAGCAGCCTCGATGGGTGGTACTACGAGCAGTACTTC. It translates to CASSLDGWYYEQYF.

In regard to this clone: The same CDR3 is also encoded by other DNA sequences in this sample. The chain couples TRBV7-6 to TRBJ1-2; perhaps TRBD1 as D (5 bases). This CDR3 is built from 15 residues. Germline CDR1 and CDR2: SGHVS and FNYEAQ. The germline V and J ends were trimmed by 5 bases and 3 bases, with 16 bases remaining between them. The CDR3 spells CASSLVAGGDYGYTF. The CDR3 DNA reads TGTGCCAGCAGCCTTGTGGCCGGGGGTGACTATGGCTACACCTTC.

The V gene is TRBV3-1 (or the pseudogene TRBV3-2), the J gene TRBJ1-2; D gene unclear. This CDR3 contains 16 residues. Germline V gene lookup returns CDR1 LGHDT and CDR2 YNNKEL (reference sequence). The V end lost 1 base, the J end lost 5 bases, and 17 bases lay between the germline ends. CDR3 in DNA: TGTGCCAGCAGCCAAGTAGCGGACGCCTCGGGGTATGGCTACACCTTC. Its protein product is CASSQVADASGYGYTF.

V gene TRBV5-8 combines with J gene TRBJ2-5; 8 bases line up with TRBD1. CDR1 is SGHTS and CDR2 is YDEGEE in the germline V gene. J gave up 2 bases and V 4 bases, and 10 bases lay outside the gene matches. The CDR3 runs to 16 residues. The CDR3 sequence: CASSPGDRRGQETQYF. CDR3 bases: TGTGCCAGCAGCCCGGGGGACAGGAGAGGGCAAGAGACCCAGTACTTC.

This clone was picked up a small number of times. V usage is TRBV19 and J usage is TRBJ1-5; a weak D match, TRBD1 (5 bases). V lost 3 bases and J 4 bases, leaving 13 bases between the germline ends. Per the germline V gene, CDR1 is LNHDA and CDR2 is SQIVND (reference sequence). CDR3 length: 15 amino acids. As DNA, the CDR3 is TGTGCCAGTAGTATTTCGGGGCAGCCTAATCAGCCCCAGCATTTT. The encoded protein is CASSISGQPNQPQHF.

This chain links TRBV28 with TRBJ1-5, with unresolved D. Between the trimmed V and J ends, which lost 2 bases and 0 bases, there was a span of 11 bases. CDR1 MDHEN and CDR2 SYDVKM come from the germline V gene. This CDR3 spans 16 amino acids. As DNA, the CDR3 is TGTGCCAGCAGTTTAACGGGAGGCTATAGCAATCAGCCCCAGCATTTT. Protein: CASSLTGGYSNQPQHF.

The chain uses TRBV3-1 (or the pseudogene TRBV3-2) and TRBJ2-3; 13 bases are shared with TRBD2. The CDR3 extends over 19 amino acids. With V trimmed by 3 bases and J by 5 bases, 14 bases remained unmatched. Germline CDR1 reads LGHDT; CDR2 reads YNNKEL (reference sequence). CDR3 protein: CASSQLTSGGGKMGDTQYF. CDR3 bases: TGTGCCAGCAGCCAGCTTACTAGCGGGGGGGGAAAGATGGGAGATACGCAGTATTTT.

The chain links TRBV10-3 to TRBJ1-2; TRBD1 might be the D (5 bases). CDR1 and CDR2 from the germline V gene are ENHRY and SYGVKD. The germline V and J ends were trimmed by 7 bases and 4 bases, with 10 bases remaining between them. CDR3 length: 12 residues. The CDR3 is CAIKVGGYGYTF. The CDR3, as DNA: TGTGCCATCAAGGTGGGGGGCTATGGCTACACCTTC.

The rearrangement joins TRBV3-1 (or the pseudogene TRBV3-2) to TRBJ1-3; D unclear. CDR1 LGHDT and CDR2 YNNKEL come from the germline V gene (reference sequence). The CDR3 is made up of 14 amino acids. V dropped 2 bases and J dropped 0 bases, with 5 bases sitting between them. CDR3 nucleotide sequence: TGTGCCAGCAGCCAAATCAGCTCTGGAAACACCATATATTTT. Protein sequence: CASSQISSGNTIYF.

The V and J genes are TRBV2 and TRBJ2-1, with D possibly matching TRBD1 (6 bases). The CDR3 is 14 amino acids. Per the germline V gene, CDR1 is SNHLY and CDR2 is FYNNEI. Trimming stripped 7 bases from V and 2 bases from J, with 12 bases between. The CDR3 region has the DNA TGTGCCAGCAAGGGGGTGAGGCCCTACAATGAGCAGTTCTTC. This codes for CASKGVRPYNEQFF.

The chain couples TRBV5-1 to TRBJ2-3; D may be TRBD1 (5 bases). This CDR3 is 14 amino acids long. Germline lookup yields CDR1 SGHRS and CDR2 YFSETQ. Trimming cost V 1 base and J 0 bases, with 6 bases left between them. In DNA form, the CDR3 reads TGCGCCAGCAGCTTGCGACAGAGCACAGATACGCAGTATTTT. Protein product: CASSLRQSTDTQYF.

V gene TRBV19 combines with J gene TRBJ2-1, with 9 bases that match TRBD2. Trimming cost V 7 bases and J 5 bases; bases outside gene matches: 9. The CDR3 runs to 15 residues. Germline V CDR1 and CDR2: LNHDA, SQIVND (reference sequence). CDR3 in amino acids: CASTLATSGNNEQFF. CDR3 sequence (DNA): TGTGCCAGTACCCTGGCGACTAGCGGAAACAATGAGCAGTTCTTC.